The present entry profiles one T cell receptor beta chain with its context. Here immunoSEQ multiplex PCR was the method, and the copy in TCRdb shows in-frame clones only, minus some. The table records 200,000 or so clones, roughly nine tenths of them present only once. These data are taken from a study of blood T cell repertoires in COVID-19. On the study more broadly: Sample material is recorded as cDNA or gDNA derived from T cells, B-cell-depleted T cells, or PBMCs.

Germline V gives CDR1 LNHDA, CDR2 SQIVND (reference sequence). V lost 5 bases and J 1 base, leaving 11 bases between the germline ends. This CDR3 has 14 amino acids. Sequenced: peripheral blood. The clonotype comes from a man aged 55 to 70 who had recovered from COVID-19. The chain is built from TRBV19 and TRBJ1-1; D is perhaps TRBD1 (5 bases). The CDR3, as DNA: TGTGCCAGTAGTGCTGTAGGGGCGAACACTGAAGCTTTCTTT. Its protein is CASSAVGANTEAFF.